Sequencing of this T cell receptor (beta chain) was carried out in a study of shared clonotypes between healthy human individuals. In the study overall: A donor's plate count was three for CD4 naive and three for CD4 memory; CD8 naive had two and CD8 memory one. General observations from the study: With a few donors compared, roughly 5% of naive CD4 clonotypes were shared.

The V and J ends lost 3 bases and 7 bases respectively, with 10 bases between them. The CDR3 is made up of 13 amino acids. Germline V CDR1 and CDR2: ENHRY, SYGVKD. This clone was counted a single time. Its antigen is unknown. The protocol was immunoSEQ multiplex PCR, while the TCRdb copy is restricted to in-frame clones and leaves out a portion. This sample has approximately 2.3 million clones, with 85% to 95% found just once. The sequence was collected from a man aged 18 to 35 in good health. Some clones in this sample may be carry-over from other donors' samples. Sequenced input: naive CD4+ T cells from PBMCs. The subset denotes: CD45RA+ positively selected. The chain couples TRBV10-3 to TRBJ1-5; D perhaps matches TRBD1 (6 bases). This chain's CDR3 is CAISEVGAQPQHF. The CDR3 DNA sequence: TGTGCCATCAGTGAAGTGGGGGCACAGCCCCAGCATTTT.